A selection of T cell receptor beta chains follows, all from one sample in a study of blood T cell repertoires in COVID-19. Data came from immunoSEQ multiplex PCR; TCRdb stores just in-frame clones and leaves some out. The data hold 35,000 to 50,000 clones, with 75% to 85% observed a single time. The material sequenced was peripheral blood. The receptor set was obtained from an elderly man with acute or convalescent COVID-19. Both conserved end residues are part of each CDR3. Fields, in order: V gene, D gene, CDR3 length, clone size, J gene, CDR3 protein, CDR3 DNA. The D gene is left open where the match is weak. Size is omitted from some rows. Given values are once, few, many or a class for expanded clones.

V: TRBV6-6
D: TRBD2
length: 15
size: .
J: TRBJ2-1
CDR3: CASWGTSGSYNEQFF
DNA: TGTGCCAGCTGGGGAACTAGCGGCTCCTACAATGAGCAGTTCTTC

V: TRBV3-1/TRBV3-2
D: .
length: 17
size: once
J: TRBJ2-5
CDR3: CASSLLNGGTGQETQYF
DNA: TGTGCCAGCAGCCTTCTTAACGGGGGTACGGGACAAGAGACCCAGTACTTC

V: TRBV6-4
D: TRBD1
length: 14
size: few
J: TRBJ2-2
CDR3: CASSADRDTGELFF
DNA: TGTGCCAGCAGCGCGGACAGGGACACCGGGGAGCTGTTTTTT

V: TRBV3-1/TRBV3-2
D: TRBD1
length: 13
size: .
J: TRBJ2-2
CDR3: CASSHRGTGELFF
DNA: TGTGCCAGCAGTCACAGGGGTACCGGGGAGCTGTTTTTT

V: TRBV7-6
D: TRBD2
length: 17
size: .
J: TRBJ2-5
CDR3: CASSLVPAGGFQETQYF
DNA: TGTGCCAGCAGCTTAGTTCCAGCGGGGGGGTTCCAAGAGACCCAGTACTTC

V: TRBV25-1
D: .
length: 11
size: .
J: TRBJ1-1
CDR3: CASRDSTEAFF
DNA: TGTGCCAGCAGGGACAGCACTGAAGCTTTCTTT

V: TRBV19
D: .
length: 15
size: .
J: TRBJ1-1
CDR3: CASSDPGMISTEAFF
DNA: TGTGCCAGTAGTGACCCGGGGATGATAAGCACTGAAGCTTTCTTT

V: TRBV18
D: .
length: 14
size: .
J: TRBJ2-1
CDR3: CASSPLIGRSEQFF
DNA: TGTGCCAGCTCACCTTTAATAGGGAGGAGTGAGCAGTTCTTC

V: TRBV5-5
D: .
length: 13
size: once
J: TRBJ2-5
CDR3: CASSPTPGETQYF
DNA: TGTGCCAGCAGCCCCACTCCGGGAGAGACCCAGTACTTC

V: TRBV5-1
D: TRBD2
length: 14
size: .
J: TRBJ2-1
CDR3: CASSSSGRAHEQFF
DNA: TGCGCCAGCAGCTCGAGCGGGAGGGCCCATGAGCAGTTCTTC

V: TRBV28
D: .
length: 12
size: few
J: TRBJ1-1
CDR3: CASSLYSTEAFF
DNA: TGTGCCAGCAGTTTATACTCTACTGAAGCTTTCTTT

V: TRBV5-5
D: TRBD2
length: 19
size: .
J: TRBJ2-3
CDR3: CASSFARLAGGRGTDTQYF
DNA: TGTGCCAGCAGCTTTGCCCGGCTAGCGGGGGGGCGGGGCACAGATACGCAGTATTTT

V: TRBV10-2
D: .
length: 14
size: once
J: TRBJ2-7
CDR3: CASSESGSSYEQYF
DNA: TGCGCCAGCAGTGAATCCGGGAGCTCCTACGAGCAGTACTTC

V: TRBV6-1
D: TRBD1
length: 14
size: .
J: TRBJ1-2
CDR3: CASSETEGAQGYTF
DNA: TGTGCCAGCAGTGAAACGGAGGGGGCGCAAGGCTACACCTTC

V: TRBV5-6
D: .
length: 15
size: .
J: TRBJ2-2
CDR3: CASRTQGGGTGELFF
DNA: TGTGCCAGCAGGACGCAGGGGGGAGGCACCGGGGAGCTGTTTTTT

V: TRBV18
D: .
length: 18
size: few
J: TRBJ1-6
CDR3: CASSPIRANTRGNSPLHF
DNA: TGTGCCAGCTCACCGATCAGGGCGAATACGCGGGGTAATTCACCCCTCCACTTT

V: TRBV30
D: TRBD2
length: 14
size: few
J: TRBJ2-7
CDR3: CAWSLGLAGGEQYF
DNA: TGTGCCTGGAGTCTTGGACTAGCGGGAGGCGAGCAGTACTTC

V: TRBV25-1
D: .
length: 14
size: once
J: TRBJ1-1
CDR3: CASSEVLREPRLFF
DNA: TGTGCCAGCAGTGAAGTCCTCCGCGAACCGAGACTTTTCTTT

V: TRBV18
D: .
length: 14
size: .
J: TRBJ2-1
CDR3: CASSPGHLSNEQFF
DNA: TGTGCCAGCTCACCGGGACACTTATCGAATGAGCAGTTCTTC

V: TRBV5-1
D: TRBD2
length: 18
size: .
J: TRBJ2-5
CDR3: CASSPRTSGRTFQETQYF
DNA: TGCGCCAGCAGCCCCCGGACTAGCGGGAGGACCTTTCAAGAGACCCAGTACTTC

V: TRBV6-1
D: TRBD1
length: 13
size: few
J: TRBJ1-1
CDR3: CASTTGGNTEAFF
DNA: TGTGCCAGCACTACAGGGGGAAACACTGAAGCTTTCTTT

V: TRBV9
D: .
length: 14
size: .
J: TRBJ1-4
CDR3: CASSVMATGEKLFF
DNA: TGTGCCAGCAGCGTTATGGCCACGGGTGAAAAACTGTTTTTT

V: TRBV5-6
D: .
length: 16
size: .
J: TRBJ2-1
CDR3: CASRLGGASSYNEQFF
DNA: TGTGCCAGCAGGTTAGGAGGGGCAAGCTCCTACAATGAGCAGTTCTTC